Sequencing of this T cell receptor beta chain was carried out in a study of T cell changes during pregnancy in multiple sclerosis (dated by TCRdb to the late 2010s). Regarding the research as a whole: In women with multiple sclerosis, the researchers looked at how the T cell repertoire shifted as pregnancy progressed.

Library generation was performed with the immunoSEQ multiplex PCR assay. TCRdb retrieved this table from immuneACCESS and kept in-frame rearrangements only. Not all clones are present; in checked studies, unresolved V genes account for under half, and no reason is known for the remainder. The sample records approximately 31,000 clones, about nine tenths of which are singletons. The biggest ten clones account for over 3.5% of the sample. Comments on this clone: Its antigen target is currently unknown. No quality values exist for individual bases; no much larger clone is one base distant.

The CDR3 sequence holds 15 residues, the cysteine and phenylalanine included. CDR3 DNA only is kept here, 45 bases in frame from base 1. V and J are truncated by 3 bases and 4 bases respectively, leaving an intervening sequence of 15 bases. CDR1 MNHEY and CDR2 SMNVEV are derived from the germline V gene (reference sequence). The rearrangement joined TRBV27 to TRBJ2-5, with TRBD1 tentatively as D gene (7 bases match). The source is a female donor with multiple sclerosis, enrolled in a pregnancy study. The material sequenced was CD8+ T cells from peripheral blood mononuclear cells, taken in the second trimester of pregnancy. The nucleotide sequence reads TGTGCCAGCAGTTTGGGCGGGACAGCCCGAGAGACCCAGTACTTC. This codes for CASSLGGTARETQYF.